Listed below are T cell receptor beta chains from one sample, sequenced in a study of Graves' ophthalmopathy and Graves' hyperthyroidism. TCRdb independently ran MiXCR on the multiplex PCR reads; one entry per CDR3 protein. The sample has approximately 640,000 distinct CDR3 sequences, about 41% seen once; the top ten hold roughly 3.5%. The sequencing input was peripheral blood. The receptors originated from an adult man with Graves' ophthalmopathy. Each CDR3 is given without its conserved first and last residue. D genes are given only for firm matches.

TRBJ2-2	TRBV14	NA	ASSQDSRYTGELF
TRBJ2-5	TRBV7-9	TRBD1	ASSPSGTGTIQETQY
TRBJ2-7	TRBV11-1	NA	ASSFQGPHEQY
TRBJ1-3	TRBV15	TRBD1	ATSRATGTGDTIY
TRBJ1-4	TRBV20-1	TRBD1	STEDRGGEKLF
TRBJ2-5	TRBV2	TRBD1	ASSEKGTGQGTQY
TRBJ2-2	TRBV24-1	NA	ATSDFPGFDTGELF
TRBJ1-5	TRBV19	NA	ASSIGFNQPQH
TRBJ1-2	TRBV6-4	NA	ASSDSEVGGYT
TRBJ1-2	TRBV20-1	NA	SASSAQGHGYT
TRBJ2-5	TRBV24-1	NA	ATSDPTGQGETQY
TRBJ2-5	TRBV2	TRBD1	ASSDRQGRETQY
TRBJ1-1	TRBV7-2	NA	AISQDRGNAEAF
TRBJ1-2	TRBV24-1	NA	ATSERQRAGYDYT
TRBJ1-1	TRBV9	TRBD1	ASSVEGTVNTEAF
TRBJ1-5	TRBV7-8	NA	ASSQDDRGLYQPQH
TRBJ2-5	TRBV6-5	NA	ASSGGWTAQETQY
TRBJ1-3	TRBV7-8	NA	ASSLQEQGSGNTIY
TRBJ1-5	TRBV6-5	NA	ASSYSTGGNQPQH
TRBJ2-7	TRBV7-9	TRBD1	ASSTPRGDRVYEQC
TRBJ2-1	TRBV7-6	NA	ASSLAGYDEQF
TRBJ1-5	TRBV25-1	TRBD1	ASTWDRINQPQH
TRBJ2-7	TRBV7-2	TRBD1	ASSSQGGYEQY
TRBJ1-2	TRBV12-3/TRBV12-4	TRBD1	ASSLGGGSNYGYT
TRBJ1-5	TRBV19	NA	ASSIGGQGRQPQH
TRBJ1-4	TRBV10-3	TRBD1	AISEDRARATNEKLF
TRBJ1-1	TRBV2	NA	ASSLAGQGRTF
TRBJ1-2	TRBV5-1	NA	ASSLGNDYGYT
TRBJ1-3	TRBV19	NA	ASSIRWRSGNTIY
TRBJ1-1	TRBV19	TRBD1	ASSMDRAQAGNTEAF
TRBJ2-1	TRBV7-8	NA	ASSLVNEQF
TRBJ2-5	TRBV29-1	NA	SALTQY
TRBJ2-7	TRBV7-2	TRBD2	ASSLSLAGGLSSYEQY
TRBJ1-1	TRBV19	NA	ASSLVQGLNTEAF
TRBJ1-6	TRBV15	NA	ATSRVTVSSYNSPLH
NA	TRBV25-1	NA	ASSQGRATEQF
TRBJ2-7	TRBV10-3	NA	AIRENYEQY
TRBJ1-5	TRBV4-2	NA	ASSQDLKNNQPQH
TRBJ2-5	TRBV7-8	NA	ASRSRGSQETQY
TRBJ2-5	TRBV25-1	NA	ASTGQALRGPQY
TRBJ1-1	TRBV7-2	NA	ASSRPGTRFEAS
TRBJ2-3	TRBV20-1	NA	SARRALGTQY
TRBJ1-2	TRBV10-3	TRBD1	AISVGTANYGYT
TRBJ1-6	TRBV4-3	NA	ASSQEGAVVNSPLH
TRBJ1-2	TRBV12-3/TRBV12-4	NA	ASSPIQGSYGYT